This T cell receptor beta chain was identified during a study of blood T cell repertoires in COVID-19. On the study more broadly: Collection of acute and convalescent COVID-19 samples took place in the United States, Italy and Spain. From T cells, B-cell-depleted T cells, or PBMCs came the material, which was cDNA or gDNA.

The CDR3 totals 13 residues. The V and J ends lost 7 bases and 4 bases, in that order; junction bases with no gene match: 4. Per the germline V gene, CDR1 is SNHLY and CDR2 is FYNNEI. In the original processing: Reference gene primers were amplified, and this amplification served to estimate nucleated cell counts. Generated by immunoSEQ multiplex PCR, the TCRdb table keeps only in-frame clones and is missing some. Clonal size and the V and J genes are those of that table, whereas D and trimming came from the DNA. The sample contains fewer than 500,000 clones, about 90% of which appear only once. The sequenced sample consisted of PBMCs or T cells enriched from blood (not recorded which). The chain couples TRBV2 to TRBJ2-3, with 8 bases fitting TRBD2. The origin of this receptor is a woman in her late teens or twenties with acute COVID-19. The CDR3 region is CASKAGEADTQYF. Here the CDR3 DNA reads TGTGCCAGCAAAGCGGGAGAGGCAGATACGCAGTATTTT.